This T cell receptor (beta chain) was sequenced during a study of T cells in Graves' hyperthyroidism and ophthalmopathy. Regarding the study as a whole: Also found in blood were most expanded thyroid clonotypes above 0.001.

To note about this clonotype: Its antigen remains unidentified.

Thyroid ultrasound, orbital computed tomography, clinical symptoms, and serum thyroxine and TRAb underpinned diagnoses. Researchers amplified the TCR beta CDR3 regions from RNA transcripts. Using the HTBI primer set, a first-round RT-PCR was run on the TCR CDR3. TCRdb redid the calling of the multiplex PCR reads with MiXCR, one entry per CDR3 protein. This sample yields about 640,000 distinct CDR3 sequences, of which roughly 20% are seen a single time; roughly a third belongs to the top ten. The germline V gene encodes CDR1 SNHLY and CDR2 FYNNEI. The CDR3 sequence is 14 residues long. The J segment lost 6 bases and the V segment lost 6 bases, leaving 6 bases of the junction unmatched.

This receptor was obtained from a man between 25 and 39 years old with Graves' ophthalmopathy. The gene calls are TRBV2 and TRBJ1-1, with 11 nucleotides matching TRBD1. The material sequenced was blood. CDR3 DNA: TGTGCCAGCAGGGGGGGACAGGGGGACCCTGAAGCTTTCTTT. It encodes CASRGGQGDPEAFF.